Following are 26 T cell receptor beta chains from one sample sequenced in a study of shared clonotypes between healthy human individuals. Clones were sequenced by immunoSEQ multiplex PCR, and TCRdb holds only the in-frame ones, with some missing. In the table there are a few million clones, roughly 90% of which are singletons. The sequenced sample was naive CD4+ T cells from PBMCs. Described subset: CD45RA+ positively selected. The receptor set was obtained from a man aged 18 to 30 in good health. Some clones in this sample may be carry-over from other donors' samples.

The chain links TRBV5-1 to TRBJ2-2, with D unresolved. From germline, CDR1 is SGHRS and CDR2 YFSETQ. This CDR3 contains 13 residues. V was shortened by 6 bases and J by 4 bases, with 10 bases between the two germline ends. The CDR3 DNA reads TGCGCCAGCACGGCGGCCGGCACCGGGGAGCTGTTTTTT. Amino acids: CASTAAGTGELFF.

The rearrangement uses TRBV6-4 and TRBJ2-1; D not resolved. The V gene lost 0 bases and the J gene lost 4 bases, with 13 bases spanning the gap. CDR1 MRHNA and CDR2 SNTAGT come from the germline V gene. This CDR3 comprises 16 residues. In DNA, the CDR3 is TGTGCCAGCAGTGACTCGTCTTGGATAGATTACAATGAGCAGTTCTTC. It yields the protein CASSDSSWIDYNEQFF.

The chain recombines TRBV7-2 with TRBJ1-4, with D perhaps TRBD1 (5 bases). Germline V gene sequence: CDR1 SGHTA, CDR2 FQGNSA. The CDR3 loop spans 14 amino acids. Trimming took off 5 bases at V and 8 bases at J, with 15 bases between the two ends. The CDR3 spells CASSRPGVGEKLFF. The DNA for the CDR3 is TGTGCCAGCAGCCGACCGGGGGTTGGGGAAAAACTGTTTTTT.

This rearrangement joins TRBV10-3 to TRBJ1-5; D is unclear. The CDR3 totals 14 residues. Trimming took off 3 bases at V and 7 bases at J, with 13 bases between the two ends. The germline gives CDR1 ENHRY, CDR2 SYGVKD. The CDR3 region has the DNA TGTGCCATCAGTGAAACAAACCCGGGACAGCCCCAGCATTTT. This translates into CAISETNPGQPQHF.

The rearrangement uses TRBV9 and TRBJ2-1, with D perhaps TRBD2 (6 bases). This CDR3 is built from 17 residues. Trimming left V 0 bases short and J 8 bases short, with 21 bases between. The germline V gene has CDR1 SGDLS and CDR2 YYNGEE. CDR3 DNA: TGTGCCAGCAGCGTAGGTTCTAGCGCGACTCCTACGGATGAGCAGTTCTTC. This translates into CASSVGSSATPTDEQFF.

The gene calls are TRBV18 and TRBJ2-1; TRBD2 matches at 7 bases. The CDR3 has 16 residues. The junction had 12 bases not matched to a gene; V was cut back by 2 bases and J by 8 bases. Germline V gene lookup returns CDR1 KGHSH and CDR2 LQKENI. In nucleotides, the CDR3 is TGTGCCAGCTCACCAAATCTCCTAGCGGCGGACCATGAGCAGTTCTTC. Translation gives CASSPNLLAADHEQFF.

This clone was counted a single time. The chain carries TRBV7-3 and TRBJ2-1; the D call may be TRBD1 or TRBD2 (5 bases each). This CDR3 region has 14 residues. CDR1 and CDR2 (germline): SGHTA, FQGTGA. V gave up 2 bases and J gave up 8 bases, with 13 bases separating them. The chain's CDR3 is CASSLLGTKDEQFF. Written as DNA, the CDR3 is TGTGCCAGCAGCTTATTGGGGACCAAAGATGAGCAGTTCTTC.

The chain couples TRBV4-1 to TRBJ2-1; D is unresolved. V lost 4 bases and J lost 4, with 8 bases in between. The CDR3 has 13 residues. Germline loops: CDR1 MGHRA, CDR2 YSYEKL. The CDR3 DNA reads TGCGCCAGCAGCCGAGCTAAATACAATGAGCAGTTCTTC. It specifies CASSRAKYNEQFF.

The chain combines TRBV2 with TRBJ1-5; D unclear. Trimming cost V 3 bases and J 2 bases, with 8 bases left between them. The CDR3 runs to 14 residues. The germline V gene encodes CDR1 SNHLY and CDR2 FYNNEI. The CDR3 DNA sequence: TGTGCCAGCAGTGAGCAGTCTGGCAATCAGCCCCAGCATTTT. Protein: CASSEQSGNQPQHF.

The chain carries TRBV5-8 and TRBJ2-2, with 7 bases lining up with TRBD1. The junction had 4 bases not matched to a gene; V was cut back by 3 bases and J by 5 bases. The CDR3 is 14 amino acids. CDR1 and CDR2 from the germline V gene are SGHTS and YDEGEE. This chain's CDR3 is CASSSGQLTGELFF. Written as DNA, the CDR3 is TGTGCCAGCAGCTCGGGACAGCTAACCGGGGAGCTGTTTTTT.

The chain has TRBV7-3 and TRBJ2-3, with D possibly being TRBD2 (6 bases). V gave up 6 bases and J gave up 3 bases, with 10 bases separating them. CDR1 is SGHTA and CDR2 is FQGTGA in the germline V gene. This CDR3 has 13 residues. CDR3 in amino acids: CASRPGATDTQYF. The CDR3 coding sequence is TGTGCCAGCAGACCGGGAGCAACAGATACGCAGTATTTT.

The chain links TRBV19 to TRBJ1-2; 8 bases are a match to TRBD1. The CDR3 runs 12 residues. Germline V gene lookup returns CDR1 LNHDA and CDR2 SQIVND (reference sequence). V lost 8 bases to trimming and J lost 2 bases; unmatched junction nucleotides: 1. The CDR3 protein is CASWTGNYGYTF. For the CDR3, the DNA is TGTGCCAGTTGGACAGGGAACTATGGCTACACCTTC.

The V and J genes are TRBV6-1 and TRBJ1-2, with a tentative D call TRBD1 (5 bases). The V gene's germline CDR1 is MNHNS and CDR2 SASEGT. CDR3 length: 15 amino acids. V lost 4 bases, J lost 7 bases, and 19 bases lay in between. The CDR3 DNA follows: TGTGCCAGCAGTGGAGATCGGGGCCCAACACGTGGCTACACCTTC. Amino acid sequence: CASSGDRGPTRGYTF.

This chain connects TRBV7-9 to TRBJ1-4, with unresolved D. With 1 base removed from V and 4 bases from J, the gap between germline ends came to 13 bases. The CDR3 contains 16 residues. Germline CDR1 SEHNR, CDR2 FQNEAQ (reference sequence). CDR3 DNA: TGTGCCAGCAGCTTAGGAGGTCGAGGGCGTAATGAAAAACTGTTTTTT. Translation gives CASSLGGRGRNEKLFF.

The rearrangement links TRBV6-5 to TRBJ1-2, with TRBD1 matching over 8 bases. J lost 3 bases, V lost 5 bases, and 8 bases had no gene match. CDR1 is MNHEY and CDR2 is SVGAGI in the germline V gene. The CDR3 is 15 residues long. For the CDR3, the DNA is TGTGCCAGCAGTAAGAAAGGACAGGGCGACTATGGCTACACCTTC. Its translation: CASSKKGQGDYGYTF.

J is TRBJ1-5 and V is TRBV6-5, with 7 positions matching TRBD1. Germline-derived CDR1 and CDR2 are MNHEY and SVGAGI. V lost 6 bases to trimming and J lost 9 bases; unmatched junction nucleotides: 11. This CDR3 region has 14 residues. The CDR3 region is CASRDTTGSMPQHF. CDR3 bases: TGTGCCAGCAGAGATACGACAGGGTCGATGCCCCAGCATTTT.

The chain has TRBV28 and TRBJ2-1; 7 positions match TRBD2. CDR3 length: 16 residues. With 6 bases clipped from V and 0 bases from J, the junction kept 8 bases outside the gene matches. CDR1 is MDHEN and CDR2 is SYDVKM in the germline V gene. The CDR3 here is CASSGTTLFSYNEQFF. The CDR3 region has the DNA TGTGCCAGCAGCGGGACTACCTTATTCTCCTACAATGAGCAGTTCTTC.

The chain employs TRBV9 and TRBJ1-4; D is perhaps TRBD1 (5 bases). Between the trimmed V and J ends, which lost 2 bases and 8 bases, there was a span of 16 bases. CDR1 and CDR2 from the germline V gene are SGDLS and YYNGEE. The CDR3 runs 15 residues. This CDR3 reads CASSVDGTFQEKLFF. CDR3 DNA sequence: TGTGCCAGCAGCGTGGACGGGACCTTTCAAGAAAAACTGTTTTTT.

V is TRBV6-5 and J is TRBJ1-3; D unclear. The CDR3 length is 13 residues. Deletions cut 5 bases from V and 1 base from J, with 6 bases between. CDR1 and CDR2 from the germline V gene are MNHEY and SVGAGI. CDR3 region: CASSRKSGNTIYF. CDR3 bases: TGTGCCAGCAGTAGGAAGTCTGGAAACACCATATATTTT.

The chain recombines TRBV9 with TRBJ2-3, with D possibly matching TRBD1 (6 bases). The CDR3 runs to 15 residues. Germline V gene sequence: CDR1 SGDLS, CDR2 YYNGEE. Trimming took 3 bases from V and 3 from J, leaving 14 bases between them. Written as DNA, the CDR3 is TGTGCCAGCAGCGGACAGGCAGTGAGTACAGATACGCAGTATTTT. As protein: CASSGQAVSTDTQYF.

The rearrangement uses TRBV10-3 and TRBJ1-2; a weak D match, TRBD1 (5 bases). The CDR3 length is 13 residues. The ends were cut back, 3 bases at V and 4 bases at J, with 9 bases in the middle. Germline V CDR1 and CDR2: ENHRY, SYGVKD. CDR3: CAISDPDTYGYTF. CDR3 nucleotides: TGTGCCATCAGTGACCCGGACACCTATGGCTACACCTTC.

The rearrangement uses TRBV18 and TRBJ2-4, with D maybe TRBD1 (5 bases). The CDR3 is made up of 16 amino acids. The V gene lost 6 bases and the J gene lost 0 bases, with 15 bases spanning the gap. Germline V lookup: CDR1 KGHSH, CDR2 LQKENI. The CDR3 loop reads CASSQQETLAKNIQYF. The CDR3 DNA reads TGTGCCAGCTCTCAACAGGAGACGCTAGCCAAAAACATTCAGTACTTC. The whole variable domain, remainder taken from reference TRBV18 and TRBJ2-4, is NAGVMQNPRHLVRRRGQEARLRCSPMKGHSHVYWYRQLPEEGLKFMVYLQKENIIDESGMPKERFSAEFPKEGPSILRIQQVVRGDSAAYFCASSQQETLAKNIQYFGAGTRLSVL.

The chain joins TRBV10-1 to TRBJ2-7; no definite D call. Germline V gene data show CDR1 as WNHNN and CDR2 as SYGVQD (reference sequence). CDR3 length: 14 residues. V dropped 2 bases and J dropped 6 bases, with 14 bases sitting between them. The CDR3 coding sequence is TGCGCCAGCAGTGAGGACCACCGTCGAGCCGAGCAGTACTTC. Translation: CASSEDHRRAEQYF.

Only one count was recorded for this clone. The chain carries TRBV6-1 and TRBJ1-4; no clear D. Germline CDR1 and CDR2: MNHNS and SASEGT. The V gene lost 0 bases and the J gene lost 1 base, with 6 bases spanning the gap. The CDR3 consists of 15 residues. As DNA, the CDR3 is TGTGCCAGCAGTGAAGCGCCGGTAACTAATGAAAAACTGTTTTTT. Amino acid sequence: CASSEAPVTNEKLFF.

The J gene is TRBJ2-7, the V gene TRBV30, with 11 positions matching TRBD2. Germline V gene sequence: CDR1 GTSNPN, CDR2 SVGIG (reference sequence). Trimming took 3 bases from V and 6 from J; bases not matched to a gene: 22. The CDR3 has 19 residues. Here the CDR3 DNA reads TGTGCCTGGAGGGGGAGAGTGGGACTAGCGGAGTCCCATGTTTCCGAGCAGTACTTC. Residues: CAWRGRVGLAESHVSEQYF. Filled out from reference TRBV30 and TRBJ2-7, the complete variable domain reads SQTIHQWPATLVQPVGSPLSLECTVEGTSNPNLYWYRQAAGRGLQLLFYSVGIGQISSEVPQNLSASRPQDRQFILSSKKLLLSDSGFYLCAWRGRVGLAESHVSEQYFGPGTRLTVT.

The chain is built from TRBV6-6 and TRBJ1-1; D might be TRBD1 (5 bases). In germline, CDR1 is MNHNY, CDR2 SVGAGI (reference sequence). This CDR3 has 14 amino acids. V lost 2 bases to trimming and J lost 5 bases, with 12 bases between them. The CDR3 sequence is CASSYARAGTEAFF. The CDR3 region has the DNA TGTGCCAGCAGTTACGCCAGGGCAGGGACTGAAGCTTTCTTT.